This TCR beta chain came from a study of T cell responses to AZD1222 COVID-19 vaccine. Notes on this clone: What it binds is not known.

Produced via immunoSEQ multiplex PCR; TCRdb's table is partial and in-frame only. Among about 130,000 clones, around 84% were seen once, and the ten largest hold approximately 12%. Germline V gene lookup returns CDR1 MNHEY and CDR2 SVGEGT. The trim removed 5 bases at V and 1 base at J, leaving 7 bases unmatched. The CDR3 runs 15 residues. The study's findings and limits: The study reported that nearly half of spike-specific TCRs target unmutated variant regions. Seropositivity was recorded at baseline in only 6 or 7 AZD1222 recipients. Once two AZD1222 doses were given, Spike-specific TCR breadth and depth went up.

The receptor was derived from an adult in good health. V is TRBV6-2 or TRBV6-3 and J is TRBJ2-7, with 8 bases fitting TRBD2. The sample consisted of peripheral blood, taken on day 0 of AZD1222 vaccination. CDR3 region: CASSQVSGNSYEQYF. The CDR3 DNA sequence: TGTGCCAGCAGTCAGGTTAGCGGGAATTCCTACGAGCAGTACTTC.